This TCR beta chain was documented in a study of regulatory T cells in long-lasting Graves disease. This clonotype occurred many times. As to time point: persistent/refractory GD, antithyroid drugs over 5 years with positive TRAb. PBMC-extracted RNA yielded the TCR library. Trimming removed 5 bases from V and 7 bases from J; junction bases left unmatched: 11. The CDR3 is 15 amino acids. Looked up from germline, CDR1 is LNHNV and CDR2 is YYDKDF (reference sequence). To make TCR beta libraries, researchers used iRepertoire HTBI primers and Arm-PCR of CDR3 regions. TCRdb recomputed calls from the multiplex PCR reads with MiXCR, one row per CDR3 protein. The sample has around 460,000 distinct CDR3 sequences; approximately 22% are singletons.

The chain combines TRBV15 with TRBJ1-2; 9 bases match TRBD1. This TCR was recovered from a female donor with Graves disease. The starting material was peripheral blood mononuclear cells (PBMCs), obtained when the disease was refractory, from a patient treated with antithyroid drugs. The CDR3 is CATSPGQTGGSGYTF. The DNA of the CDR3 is TGTGCCACCAGCCCCGGTCAGACAGGGGGATCTGGCTACACCTTC.